Listed below are T cell receptor beta chains from one sample, sequenced in a study of shared T cell receptors in the human thymus. Clones were read by immunoSEQ multiplex PCR, and TCRdb kept only the in-frame ones, dropping some. In the table there are 600,000 or so clones, around 87% of which are singletons. The same data also contributed to another study, on human thymus T cells.

The sequencing input was thymocytes. The origin of the receptors is a boy younger than two with a congenital heart defect. Both conserved end residues are part of each CDR3. The order of the fields is V gene, CDR3 protein.

>TRBV4-2
CASSQDLIPGTENSPLHF
>TRBV4-3
CASSQTPGQGANEQFF
>TRBV10-3
CAISELNPRGLGTEAFF
>TRBV10-2
CASSEGGGFSEAFF
>TRBV27
CASRSGSSLYNEQFF
>TRBV28
CASQLQGKAGNTIYF
>TRBV7-2
CASSRSASYEQYF
>TRBV4-3
CASSQDTRTSWEETQYF
>TRBV7-2
CASSPGGLAGEGVGYEQYF
>TRBV30
CAWSVIQGRNNSPLHF
>TRBV28
CASSLRSGGGNTGELFF
>TRBV4-3
CASSPRLLGSYYGYTF
>TRBV19
CASSIGQGANEQYF
>TRBV6-1
CASSERGAYEQYF
>TRBV28
CASSLRQGANYGYTF
>TRBV18
CASSPPSWGRGNTIYF
>TRBV6-5
CASSYTDSTPTEAFF
>TRBV5-6
CASSLRDRTANTEAFF
>TRBV19
CASSDSPVWNSPLHF
>TRBV4-2
CASSQDPGGQETQYF
>TRBV29-1
CSVRRETQYF
>TRBV5-6
CASSLAAKKLDRPYEQYF
>TRBV30
CAWSPLRQAGYTF
>TRBV10-3
CAISDGGGPGELFF
>TRBV11-2
CASSYQREGYEQYF